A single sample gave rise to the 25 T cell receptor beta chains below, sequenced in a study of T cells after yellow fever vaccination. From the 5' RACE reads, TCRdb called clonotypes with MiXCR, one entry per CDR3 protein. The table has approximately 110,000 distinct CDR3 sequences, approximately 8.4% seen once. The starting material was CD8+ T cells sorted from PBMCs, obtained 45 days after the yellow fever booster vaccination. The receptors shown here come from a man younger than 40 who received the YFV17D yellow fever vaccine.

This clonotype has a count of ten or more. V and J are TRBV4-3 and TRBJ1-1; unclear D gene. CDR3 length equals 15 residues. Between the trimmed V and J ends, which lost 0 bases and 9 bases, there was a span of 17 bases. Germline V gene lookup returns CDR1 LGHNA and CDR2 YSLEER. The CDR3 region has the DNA TGCGCCAGCAGCCAAGACGTGACCCCCGAAGAGAAAGCTTTCTTT. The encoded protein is CASSQDVTPEEKAFF.

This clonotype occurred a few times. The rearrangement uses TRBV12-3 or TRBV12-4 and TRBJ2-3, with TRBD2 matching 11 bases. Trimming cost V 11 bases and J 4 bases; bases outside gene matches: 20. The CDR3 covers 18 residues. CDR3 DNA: TGTGCCTTCAGTTTCCTGGTAGCGGGAGGGGGTAGCTCAGATACGCAGTATTTT. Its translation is CAFSFLVAGGGSSDTQYF.

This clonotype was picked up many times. Here the CDR3 DNA reads TGCGCCAGCACTGGGTCTTCCCACAATGAGCAGTTCTTC. This gives the protein CASTGSSHNEQFF. The chain joins TRBV5-1 to TRBJ2-1; D is uncertain. V gave up 6 bases and J gave up 5 bases, with 12 bases separating them. This CDR3 spans 13 amino acids. The germline V gene encodes CDR1 SGHRS and CDR2 YFSETQ.

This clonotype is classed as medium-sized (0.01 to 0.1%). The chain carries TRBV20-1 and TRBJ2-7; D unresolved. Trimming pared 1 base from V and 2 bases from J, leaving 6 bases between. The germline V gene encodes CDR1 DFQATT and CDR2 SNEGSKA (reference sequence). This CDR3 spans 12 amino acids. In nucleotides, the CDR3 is TGCAGTGCTAGAGGGGAAACCTACGAGCAGTACTTC. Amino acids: CSARGETYEQYF.

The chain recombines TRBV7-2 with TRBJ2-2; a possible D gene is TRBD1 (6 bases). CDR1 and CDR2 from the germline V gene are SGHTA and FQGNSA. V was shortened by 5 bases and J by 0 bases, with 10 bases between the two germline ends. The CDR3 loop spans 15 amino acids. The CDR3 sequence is CASSAGTTNTGELFF. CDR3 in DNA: TGTGCCAGCAGCGCCGGGACAACGAACACCGGGGAGCTGTTTTTT.

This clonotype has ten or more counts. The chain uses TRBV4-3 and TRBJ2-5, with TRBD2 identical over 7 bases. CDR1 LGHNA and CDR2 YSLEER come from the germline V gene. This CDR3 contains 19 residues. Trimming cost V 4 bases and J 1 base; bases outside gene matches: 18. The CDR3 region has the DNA TGCGCCAGCAGCCCCTACACACTCCGTGGGGGACTAAGCCAAGAGACCCAGTACTTC. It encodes CASSPYTLRGGLSQETQYF.

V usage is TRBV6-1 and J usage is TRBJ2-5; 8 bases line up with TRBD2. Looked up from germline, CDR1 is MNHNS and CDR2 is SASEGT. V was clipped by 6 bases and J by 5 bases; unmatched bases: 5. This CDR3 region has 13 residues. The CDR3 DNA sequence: TGTGCCAGCAGCGGGGGGGTTGGGGAGACCCAGTACTTC. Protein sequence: CASSGGVGETQYF.

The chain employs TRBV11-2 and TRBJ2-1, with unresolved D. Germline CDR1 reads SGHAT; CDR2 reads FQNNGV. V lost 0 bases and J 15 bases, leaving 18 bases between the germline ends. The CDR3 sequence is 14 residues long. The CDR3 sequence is CASSLDGPSPSGFF. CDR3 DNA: TGTGCCAGCAGCTTAGACGGCCCGTCGCCTTCAGGGTTCTTC.

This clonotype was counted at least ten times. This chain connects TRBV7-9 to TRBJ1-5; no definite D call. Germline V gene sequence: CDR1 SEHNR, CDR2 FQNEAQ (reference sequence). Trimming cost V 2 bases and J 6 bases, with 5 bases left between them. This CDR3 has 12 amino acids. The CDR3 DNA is TGTGCCAGCAGCTTATCTAGTCAGCCCCAGCATTTT. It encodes CASSLSSQPQHF. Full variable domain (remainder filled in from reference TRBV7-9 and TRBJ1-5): DTGVSQNPRHKITKRGQNVTFRCDPISEHNRLYWYRQTLGQGPEFLTYFQNEAQLEKSRLLSDRFSAERPKGSFSTLEIQRTEQGDSAMYLCASSLSSQPQHFGDGTRLSIL.

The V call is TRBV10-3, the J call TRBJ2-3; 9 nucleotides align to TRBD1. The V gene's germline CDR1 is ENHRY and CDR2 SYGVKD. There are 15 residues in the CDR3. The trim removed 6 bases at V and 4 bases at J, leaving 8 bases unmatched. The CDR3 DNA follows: TGTGCCATCAGCCTCCGGGACAGGGCTTCAGATACGCAGTATTTT. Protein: CAISLRDRASDTQYF.

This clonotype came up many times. The CDR3 protein is CASSGGASEKLFF. CDR3 nucleotides: TGTGCCAGCTCTGGGGGTGCCTCTGAAAAACTGTTTTTT. V gene TRBV7-9 combines with J gene TRBJ1-4, with D possibly TRBD1 on 5 matching bases. The germline CDR1 and CDR2 sequences are SEHNR and FQNEAQ (reference sequence). Trimming removed 8 bases at V and 7 bases at J, with 14 bases between. The CDR3 extends over 13 amino acids.

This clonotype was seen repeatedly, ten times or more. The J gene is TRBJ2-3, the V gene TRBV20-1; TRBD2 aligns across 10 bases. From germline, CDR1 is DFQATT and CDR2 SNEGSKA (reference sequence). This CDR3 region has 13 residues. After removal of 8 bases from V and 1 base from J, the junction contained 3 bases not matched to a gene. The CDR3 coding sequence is TGCAGTTACGGGACTAGCGGCACAGATACGCAGTATTTT. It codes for CSYGTSGTDTQYF.

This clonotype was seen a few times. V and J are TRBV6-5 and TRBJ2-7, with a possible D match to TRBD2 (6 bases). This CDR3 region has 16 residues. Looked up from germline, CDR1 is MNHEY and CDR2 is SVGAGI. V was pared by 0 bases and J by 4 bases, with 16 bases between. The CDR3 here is CASSYSPTSSNYEQYF. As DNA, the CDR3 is TGTGCCAGCAGTTACTCGCCGACTAGTTCCAATTACGAGCAGTACTTC.

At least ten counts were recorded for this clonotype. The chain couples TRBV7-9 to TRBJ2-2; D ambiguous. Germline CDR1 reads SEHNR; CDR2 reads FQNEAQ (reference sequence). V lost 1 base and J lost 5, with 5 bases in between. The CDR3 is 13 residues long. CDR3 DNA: TGTGCCAGCAGCTTAGGGCCTACCGGGGAGCTGTTTTTT. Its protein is CASSLGPTGELFF.

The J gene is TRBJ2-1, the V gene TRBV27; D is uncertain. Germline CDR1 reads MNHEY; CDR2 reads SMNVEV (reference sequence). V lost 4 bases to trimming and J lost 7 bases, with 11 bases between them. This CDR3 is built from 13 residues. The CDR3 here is CASSWLGWNEQFF. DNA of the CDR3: TGTGCCAGCAGTTGGTTAGGCTGGAATGAGCAGTTCTTC.

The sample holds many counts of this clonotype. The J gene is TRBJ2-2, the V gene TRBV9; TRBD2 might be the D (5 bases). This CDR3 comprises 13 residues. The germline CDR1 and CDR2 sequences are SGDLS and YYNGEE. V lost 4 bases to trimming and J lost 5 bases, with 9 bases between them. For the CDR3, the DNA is TGTGCCAGCAGCACCGGCGGGACCGGGGAGCTGTTTTTT. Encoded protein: CASSTGGTGELFF.

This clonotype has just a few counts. Here the CDR3 reads CATSRDRAGSNNEQFF. Written as DNA, the CDR3 is TGTGCCACCAGCAGAGATCGAGCGGGATCAAACAATGAGCAGTTCTTC. The rearrangement joins TRBV15 to TRBJ2-1, with TRBD2 identical over 7 bases. V gave up 0 bases and J gave up 5 bases; unmatched junction bases: 7. The CDR3 is made up of 16 amino acids. Germline CDR1 LNHNV, CDR2 YYDKDF (reference sequence). Full variable domain (rest looked up from reference TRBV15 and TRBJ2-1): DAMVIQNPRYQVTQFGKPVTLSCSQTLNHNVMYWYQQKSSQAPKLLFHYYDKDFNNEADTPDNFQSRRPNTSFCFLDIRSPGLGDTAMYLCATSRDRAGSNNEQFFGPGTRLTVL.

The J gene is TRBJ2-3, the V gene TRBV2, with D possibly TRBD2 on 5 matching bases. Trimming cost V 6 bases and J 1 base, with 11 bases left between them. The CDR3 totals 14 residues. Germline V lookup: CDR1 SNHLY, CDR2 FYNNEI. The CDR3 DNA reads TGTGCCAGCAGCGCGGTGCGGGGCACAGATACGCAGTATTTT. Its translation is CASSAVRGTDTQYF.

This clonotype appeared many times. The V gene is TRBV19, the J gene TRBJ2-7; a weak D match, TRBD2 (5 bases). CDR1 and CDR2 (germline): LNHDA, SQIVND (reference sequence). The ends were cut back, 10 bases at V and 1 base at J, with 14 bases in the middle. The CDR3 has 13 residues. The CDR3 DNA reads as TGTGCCACTACGTCCACGGGGTCCTACGAGCAGTACTTC. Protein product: CATTSTGSYEQYF.

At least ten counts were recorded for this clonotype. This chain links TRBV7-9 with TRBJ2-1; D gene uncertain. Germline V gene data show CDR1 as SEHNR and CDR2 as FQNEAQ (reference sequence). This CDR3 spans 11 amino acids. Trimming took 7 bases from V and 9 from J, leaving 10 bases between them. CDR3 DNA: TGTGCCAGCAACCCCGGTGGTGAGCAGTTCTTC. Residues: CASNPGGEQFF.

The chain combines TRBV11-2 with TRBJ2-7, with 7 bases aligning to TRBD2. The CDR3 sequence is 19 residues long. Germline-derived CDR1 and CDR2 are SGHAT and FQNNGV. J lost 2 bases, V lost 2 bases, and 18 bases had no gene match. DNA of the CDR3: TGTGCCAGCAGCTTAATTCGGTCTAGCGGTTATGGGGCGACCTACGAGCAGTACTTC. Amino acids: CASSLIRSSGYGATYEQYF.

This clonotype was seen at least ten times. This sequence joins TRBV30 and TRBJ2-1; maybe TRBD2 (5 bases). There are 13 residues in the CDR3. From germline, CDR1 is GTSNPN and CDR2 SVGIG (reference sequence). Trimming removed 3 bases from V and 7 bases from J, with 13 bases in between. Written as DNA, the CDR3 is TGTGCCTGGAGGCCGAGGGAAAAAAATGAGCAGTTCTTC. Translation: CAWRPREKNEQFF.

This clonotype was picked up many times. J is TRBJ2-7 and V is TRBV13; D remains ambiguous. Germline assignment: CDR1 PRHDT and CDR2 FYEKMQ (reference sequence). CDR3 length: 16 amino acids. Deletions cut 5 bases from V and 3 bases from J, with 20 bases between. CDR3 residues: CASSDSRRGRDYEQYF. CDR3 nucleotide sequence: TGTGCCAGCAGCGACTCCCGACGAGGCCGAGACTACGAGCAGTACTTC.

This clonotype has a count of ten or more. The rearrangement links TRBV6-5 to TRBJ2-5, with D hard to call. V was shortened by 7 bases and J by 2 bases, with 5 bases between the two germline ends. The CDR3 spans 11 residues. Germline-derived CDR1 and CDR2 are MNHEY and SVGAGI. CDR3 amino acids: CASTMQETQYF. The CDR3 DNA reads TGTGCCAGCACCATGCAAGAGACCCAGTACTTC.

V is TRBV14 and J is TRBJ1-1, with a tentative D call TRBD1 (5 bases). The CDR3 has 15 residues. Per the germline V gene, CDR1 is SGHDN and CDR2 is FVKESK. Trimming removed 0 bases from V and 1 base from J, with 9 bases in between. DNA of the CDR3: TGTGCCAGCAGCCAAGAAGGGGCAAAGAACACTGAAGCTTTCTTT. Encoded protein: CASSQEGAKNTEAFF.